The source of this TCR beta chain is a study of blood T cell repertoires in COVID-19. Sequencing used immunoSEQ multiplex PCR; TCRdb keeps in-frame clones, though not all of them. The sample lists roughly 81,000 clones; around 82% were seen once. Sequencing was carried out using peripheral blood. The sequence was obtained from a man between 60 and 75 years old with acute or convalescent COVID-19.

The CDR3 sequence is CASSPRENTEAFF. DNA for the CDR3: TGTGCCAGCTCACCGAGGGAAAACACTGAAGCTTTCTTT. The chain carries TRBV18 and TRBJ1-1; D gene unclear. The V end was cut by 3 bases, the J end by 2 bases, with 7 bases between. Germline V gene sequence: CDR1 KGHSH, CDR2 LQKENI. The CDR3 sequence is 13 residues long.